The entry below describes one T cell receptor (beta chain). Its matching antigen is unknown. This sample is drawn from a study of T-cell reconstitution after alpha-beta-depleted transplantation in children. Broader study findings: T cells produced anew were the main source of T-cell counts and diversity one year after transplant. After transplant, high TCRbeta diversity at day 60 in some patients arose from surviving recipient T cells and thymic progenitors. Expanded graft clones, several hundred of them, were reportedly the source of alpha-beta T cells about two months after transplant.

Unique molecular identifiers were incorporated during preparation of the TCRbeta library. TCRdb reanalysed the PCR reads using MiXCR and keeps one entry per CDR3 protein. In the table there are 65,000 to 85,000 distinct CDR3 sequences, 9.5% to 13% of which are singletons. This sample comprised PBMCs, obtained before TCRalphabeta/CD19-depleted stem cell transplant. The origin of this receptor is a boy aged 10-17 years with acute myeloid leukemia, due to receive a stem cell transplant.

The CDR3 coding sequence is TGTGCCAGCAGTTTACGACAAACCGGGGAGCTGTTTTTT. It translates to CASSLRQTGELFF. This chain joins TRBV27 and TRBJ2-2; D gene uncertain. CDR3 length: 13 residues. V was trimmed by 2 bases and J by 5 bases, leaving 6 bases between them. CDR1 is MNHEY and CDR2 is SMNVEV in the germline V gene (reference sequence).